This passage covers 4 T cell receptor beta chains from one sample sequenced in a study of human T cells and chemical hapten exposure. Regarding time point: patch test 2, 6 weeks after DPC sensitization. The treatment denotes: therapeutic diphenylcyclopropenone sensitization with weekly scalp DPC. Via MiXCR, TCRdb re-called the RACE reads, giving one row per CDR3 protein. The sample contains 75,000 to 100,000 distinct CDR3 sequences, about a tenth of which appear only once. The input for sequencing was whole blood, taken in connection with sensitization to the hapten diphenylcyclopropenone (DPC). The receptor source for this set is a woman in her 40s with alopecia areata. Some clones in this sample may be carry-over from other donors' samples.

This clonotype has only a few counts. The chain combines TRBV4-2 with TRBJ2-2, with D tentatively TRBD2 (6 bases). The CDR3 extends over 17 amino acids. Germline loops: CDR1 LGHNA, CDR2 YNFKEQ. Trimming removed 0 bases from V and 6 bases from J, with 17 bases in between. Here the CDR3 DNA reads TGTGCCAGCAGCCAAGAGTTGCGGAGGGAGTGGGCCGGGGAGCTGTTTTTT. Translation: CASSQELRREWAGELFF.

CDR3 protein: CASSLEWTRSYGYTF. The CDR3 DNA reads TGTGCCAGCAGCTTAGAGTGGACGAGATCCTATGGCTACACCTTC. The chain has TRBV7-2 and TRBJ1-2, with D unclear. The germline gives CDR1 SGHTA, CDR2 FQGNSA. V gave up 1 base and J gave up 4 bases, with 13 bases separating them. This CDR3 is 15 amino acids long.

At least ten counts were recorded for this clonotype. The chain couples TRBV29-1 to TRBJ2-1; D may correspond to TRBD1 or TRBD2 (5 bases each). The V gene lost 6 bases and the J gene lost 5 bases, with 20 bases spanning the gap. Germline lookup yields CDR1 SQVTM and CDR2 ANQGSEA. CDR3 length: 15 amino acids. DNA for the CDR3: TGCAGCGTCCGCCCATGGGGACGGATGAACAATGAGCAGTTCTTC. Residues: CSVRPWGRMNNEQFF.

In its sample, this clonotype was seen a few times. The chain links TRBV7-9 to TRBJ2-3; no firm D call. Trimming took 2 bases from V and 2 from J, leaving 8 bases between them. Germline CDR1 reads SEHNR; CDR2 reads FQNEAQ (reference sequence). This CDR3 contains 14 residues. The CDR3 loop reads CASSLSPDTDTQYF. DNA of the CDR3: TGTGCCAGCAGCTTAAGCCCCGACACAGATACGCAGTATTTT.